The subject of this entry is one T cell receptor beta chain. This CDR3 is 14 amino acids long. With 4 bases removed from V and 0 bases from J, the gap between germline ends came to 10 bases. The germline CDR1 and CDR2 sequences are SGHNT and YYREEE (reference sequence). This entry belongs to a study of blood T cell repertoires in COVID-19. Overall study context: Italy, Spain and the United States were the sources of the convalescent and acute COVID-19 samples. T cells, B-cell-depleted T cells, or PBMCs supplied cDNA or gDNA.

A Seattle source enrolled patients during active infection and followed them longitudinally. As handled by the study authors: Reference gene primer amplification gave nucleated cell count estimates. Assay used: immunoSEQ multiplex PCR; TCRdb lists only in-frame clones, some missing. V and J calls and clone size come straight from that table; D and trimming were deduced from the DNA. This repertoire shows about 160,000 clones, roughly 93% found once; its top ten account for roughly 2.1%. The chain couples TRBV5-4 to TRBJ2-5; a weak D match, TRBD1 (6 bases). The sequencing input was peripheral blood. This sequence originates from a woman aged 55-69 years with COVID-19, enrolled during active disease. CDR3 sequence reads: CASSPRTDQETQYF. The DNA for the CDR3 is TGTGCCAGCAGCCCCAGGACAGACCAAGAGACCCAGTACTTC.